The clone carrying this TCR beta chain was recorded at least ten times. Its antigen is not identified. V was pared by 1 base and J by 11 bases, with 7 bases between. The CDR3 is 11 amino acids. The data stem from a study of response to subunit inactivated influenza vaccine. Study conclusions and caveats: Authors suggested few new T cells are recruited by each seasonal influenza vaccination.

TCRdb reanalysed the RT-PCR reads using MiXCR and keeps one entry per CDR3 protein. The table includes under 200,000 distinct CDR3 sequences, roughly 10% detected once. This chain joins TRBV12-3 or TRBV12-4 and TRBJ2-3; D not certain. The source material was CD8+ T cells sorted from PBMCs, sampled around 25 months after vaccination. This TCR was sampled from a man aged 50 to 69 who received an inactivated influenza vaccine. In DNA, the CDR3 is TGTGCCAGCAGTTTAGAGCCCGAGCAGTATTTT. Translation: CASSLEPEQYF.